The rows below give T cell receptor beta chains drawn from one sample of a study of regulatory T cells in long-lasting Graves disease. One entry per CDR3 protein, called by TCRdb with MiXCR from the multiplex PCR reads. The sample yields around 400,000 distinct CDR3 sequences, roughly 12% seen once. These same data were also listed under a study on T cells in Graves' hyperthyroidism and ophthalmopathy.

The sample was peripheral blood mononuclear cells (PBMCs), taken at new diagnosis, from a patient treated with antithyroid drugs. The receptors were sampled from a woman aged 18-29 years with Graves disease. CDR3s include the opening cysteine and the closing phenylalanine or tryptophan. The order of the fields is D gene, clone size, J gene, V gene, CDR3 DNA, CDR3 protein. The D gene is left open where the match is weak. Part of the rows lack a size; the others show once, few, many or a class for expanded clones.

>-|few|TRBJ2-7|TRBV29-1
TGCAGCGTTGAAGCACCGGGACATAAGGGACTGTCCTACGAGCAGTACTTC
CSVEAPGHKGLSYEQYF
>-|many|TRBJ2-1|TRBV27
TGTGCCAGCAGTTTAACCCCCGCAGGGACCTCCTACAATGAGCAGTTCTTC
CASSLTPAGTSYNEQFF
>-|few|TRBJ2-5|TRBV30
TGTGCCTGGAGTCGGCTGGAGACCCAGTACTTC
CAWSRLETQYF
>TRBD2|many|TRBJ2-3|TRBV15
TGTGCCACCAGCAGAGAGAGAGCGGCTAGCGGGGAAACGCAGTATTTT
CATSRERAASGETQYF
>TRBD2|-|TRBJ2-1|TRBV19
TGTGCCAGTAGTATTCTGACTAGCGGGGGCTACAATGAGCAGTTCTTC
CASSILTSGGYNEQFF
>-|many|TRBJ2-1|TRBV7-9
TGTGCCAGCAGCCAAAGAAACAGGGTCTATGAGCAGTTCTTC
CASSQRNRVYEQFF
>-|-|TRBJ2-3|TRBV18
TGTGCCAGCTCACCAGTGGGGGCAGTGACAGATACGCAGTATTTT
CASSPVGAVTDTQYF
>-|-|TRBJ2-5|TRBV2
TGTGCCAGAACAGTGGGGGGCCCCCAGCGGACCCAGTACTTC
CARTVGGPQRTQYF
>-|many|TRBJ2-1|TRBV16
TGTGCCAGCTCATTTTCCCCTAACTACAATGAGCAGTTCTTC
CASSFSPNYNEQFF
>-|few|TRBJ1-1|TRBV2
TGTGCCAGCAGTGCCCCGGGCACTGAAGCTTTCTTT
CASSAPGTEAFF
>TRBD2|many|TRBJ2-7|TRBV20-1
TGCAGTGCTAGAGTCCCCGACCCTTTTAGCGGGAGAAGCTCCTACGAGCAGTACTTC
CSARVPDPFSGRSSYEQYF
>TRBD2|many|TRBJ2-1|TRBV6-2/TRBV6-3
TGTGCCAGCAGTTACCCAGGACTAGCGGGGGGCGTCTTTAAGGATGAGCAGTTCTTC
CASSYPGLAGGVFKDEQFF
>-|many|TRBJ1-1|TRBV4-3
TGCGCCAGCAGCCAAGATTTATGGGGTTTGGACACTGAAGCTTTCTTT
CASSQDLWGLDTEAFF
>-|few|TRBJ2-3|TRBV19
TGTGCCAGTAGTCCCGCCCTGGGCTCTACGGGCACAGATACGCAGTATTTT
CASSPALGSTGTDTQYF
>-|many|TRBJ2-7|TRBV14
TGTGCCAGCAGCCCGTCCTACGATGAGCAGTACTTC
CASSPSYDEQYF
>-|many|TRBJ1-1|TRBV27
TGTGCCAGCAGTTGGGAAGGGAACACTGAAGCTTTCTTT
CASSWEGNTEAFF
>-|few|TRBJ2-7|TRBV7-6
TGTGCCAGCAGCTTACGAATGGGCGAGCAGTACTTC
CASSLRMGEQYF
>-|few|TRBJ1-4|TRBV12-5
TGTGCTAGTGGTGCTCAAGCGACTAATGAAAAACTGTTTTTT
CASGAQATNEKLFF
>TRBD1|-|TRBJ2-7|TRBV20-1
TGCAGTGCGGACCCTTTCGACAGGGGTATTAAGGAGCAGTACTTC
CSADPFDRGIKEQYF
>-|-|TRBJ1-1|TRBV7-9
TGTGCCAGCAGCCCTCCCGGAGCCTCGAACACTGAAGCTTTCTTT
CASSPPGASNTEAFF